This T cell receptor (beta chain) was identified in a study of cytomegalovirus exposure and HLA in healthy donors. Notes on the study in general: Overall, approximately 150 TCR beta chains were annotated as cytomegalovirus-associated. Previously analyzed data showed that most TCR beta V segments were productive at a frequency of about 90% or about 30%. The majority of TCR sequences were rare, yet some public TCRs appeared in many donors. Indistinguishable V segments, including TRBV6-2 and TRBV6-3, were excluded.

On this clone: Its antigen is still unknown.

The junction had 5 bases not matched to a gene; V was cut back by 5 bases and J by 2 bases. From germline, CDR1 is KGHSH and CDR2 LQKENI. The CDR3 has 14 residues. This PCR relied on a set of 60 Vbeta primers and 13 Jbeta primers. TCRdb's copy holds only in-frame clones and misses some; the assay was immunoSEQ multiplex PCR. The table records 100,000 to 150,000 clones, roughly a tenth of them present only once. V usage is TRBV18 and J usage is TRBJ1-2; 7 bases line up with TRBD1. The specimen was PBMCs. The clonotype was recovered from a woman between 18 and 29 years old in good health and CMV-seropositive. CDR3 sequence reads: CASSIGTDNYGYTF. The CDR3, as DNA: TGTGCCAGCTCAATAGGGACAGACAACTATGGCTACACCTTC.